This note documents a single T cell receptor beta chain sequence. The target of this receptor is not known. Base qualities are not recorded, but no much larger clone differs from it by a single base. CD8 naive samples were CD45RO-negative cells positively selected for CCR7, giving a CD45RA+CCR7+ population that excluded TemRA cells. The donors were healthy, HIV-negative adults who had no recently reported acute infections or vaccinations. Every donor was a Caucasian adult living in Nashville, Tennessee, USA. Blood was obtained by leukapheresis, after which PBMCs were separated by Ficoll-Histopaque density gradient centrifugation and cryopreserved in liquid nitrogen vapor phase. Analytical flow cytometry was used to check the purity and quantity of every magnetically sorted T cell population. Genomic DNA was isolated from every sorted fraction and measured by UV absorbance on a Nanodrop 2000c. This sample was taken from a study of shared clonotypes between healthy human individuals (dated by TCRdb to the early 2020s). About the full investigation: The cohort comprised two women and a few men aged 18 to 49 years. Each donor's leukapheresis produced roughly between roughly 0.85 and 10 billion PBMCs. To increase sequencing depth and limit assay-specific biases, different laboratories used diverse techniques to prepare libraries and sequence TCR repertoires. The study deeply sequenced blood TCR repertoires of about 5 healthy adults to estimate repertoire size and the extent of clonotype sharing between individuals. For each donor, CD4 naive and CD4 memory were each run on three plates, CD8 naive on two plates, and CD8 memory on one plate.

V loses 1 base at its end and J loses 2 bases; junction bases beyond the gene matches: 5. Based on the germline V gene, the CDR1 and CDR2 sequences are MNHEY and SVGAGI. The CDR3 holds 16 amino acids from the cysteine to the phenylalanine. Only the CDR3 region is kept as DNA, spanning 48 bases read in frame from base 1. Using the deep immunoSEQ assay, TCR CDR3 regions were amplified from genomic DNA by multiplex PCR. Extracted genomic DNA from each cell subset was distributed evenly across all wells of several immunoSEQ 96-well plates, and each plate was treated as a replicate. For sorted subsets, approximately 210 ng genomic DNA, equal to some 30,000 T cell genomes, was loaded into each replicate PCR. The purified libraries were quantified using a Qubit 3.0 fluorometer, sized with a Bioanalyzer 2100, and then quantified again using the KAPA Library Quantification kit. A separate single-read 150-cycle Illumina NextSeq 550 flow cell was used to sequence each immunoSEQ 96-well plate. As for how the authors treated the data: The immunoSEQ output contained only junctional sequences without quality scores, so filtering could not match that applied to full-length reads. To assign V/J genes and CDR3, sequences were annotated against IMGT germline references using PyIR, a Python wrapper for IgBLAST v1.9. Reads with weak V/J assignments (E-value above 1e-6), missing CDR3, stop codons, out-of-frame junctions, or ambiguous translated residues were removed. V3J clonotypes were defined as sequences sharing the same inferred V gene, J gene, and CDR3 amino acid sequence. Percentage overlap between repertoires was calculated by dividing the number of shared unique clonotypes by the size of the smaller repertoire. Repertoire richness was assessed with RTK rarefaction, the Chao1 estimator, and Recon v2.1 estimates of unobserved clonotypes. OLGA was used to compute generation probabilities for all TCRbeta clonotypes that the gDNA method yielded from four donors. TCRdb limited this immuneACCESS table to in-frame rearrangements with V and J called. A share of clones is missing; checked studies link under half to unresolved V genes, and the rest is unexplained. V and J calls and clone size are copied from that table; D and trimming were computed from the DNA. The sample table records nearly 2 million clones; 85% to 95% of these occur just once. Roughly 1.2% of the sample comes from the top ten.

What the research found in general, with its limitations: Because the study included a small number of donors, the genetic and exposure-history diversity represented was limited. Sampling was limited to blood, and TCR repertoires in tissue likely differ from TCR repertoires in blood. About 4.5% of naive CD4, roughly 3.6% of naive CD8, approximately 2.2% of memory CD4, and 0.35% to 0.5% of memory CD8 clonotypes were shared across a few donors. Estimated clonotype richness was generally larger for naive than for memory subsets. Pairwise subsampling indicated that sequencing depth was expected to affect the degree of clonotype sharing among donors. Higher generation probabilities were observed for clonotypes shared by all four sorted-subset donors than for non-shared clonotypes. Incomplete sequencing was indicated by rarefaction of sorted-subset datasets, despite the large sequencing depth.

The clonotype originates from a man aged 18 to 29 in good health. The rearrangement joined TRBV6-5 to TRBJ2-7; TRBD2 matches 10 bases in the middle. The sequencing sample was made of naive CD8+ T cells sorted from blood. What the cell subset or site label conveys for this sample: CD45RA+CCR7+. In nucleotide form, the sequence is TGTGCCAGCAGTTACTTATCGACTAGCGGGCCCTACGAGCAGTACTTC. This sequence encodes CASSYLSTSGPYEQYF.